The 16 T cell receptor beta chains presented below share a single source sample, sequenced in a study of blood T cell repertoires in COVID-19. TCRdb's table, derived via immunoSEQ multiplex PCR, lists solely in-frame clones and lacks some. The sample holds about 260,000 clones, around 88% seen once. Sample: peripheral blood. These receptor sequences come from a man younger than 45 with active or convalescent COVID-19.

The V gene is TRBV12-5, the J gene TRBJ1-5, with D unclear. Germline CDR1 and CDR2: LGHNT and FRNRAP. The CDR3 consists of 15 residues. V shed 5 bases and J shed 4 bases, with 15 bases lying between them. The CDR3 region has the DNA TGTGCTAGTGGTCCGCCTTCGGAGCTTAATCAGCCCCAGCATTTT. Translated: CASGPPSELNQPQHF.

The CDR3 loop is CASSSPGQGTYGYTF. In nucleotides, the CDR3 is TGTGCCAGTAGTAGTCCGGGACAGGGAACCTATGGCTACACCTTC. The V gene is TRBV19, the J gene TRBJ1-2; 9 bases align to TRBD1. Per germline, CDR1 LNHDA and CDR2 SQIVND (reference sequence). CDR3 length equals 15 residues. J was trimmed by 4 bases and V by 4 bases; bases with no gene match: 7.

The V and J genes are TRBV27 and TRBJ1-4; the D gene is possibly TRBD1 (6 bases). V gave up 5 bases and J gave up 0 bases, with 10 bases separating them. Germline V lookup: CDR1 MNHEY, CDR2 SMNVEV (reference sequence). CDR3 length equals 15 residues. The DNA for the CDR3 is TGTGCCAGCAGTCACAGGGCAGCAACTAATGAAAAACTGTTTTTT. Amino acid sequence: CASSHRAATNEKLFF.

This clone was picked up one time. The chain employs TRBV19 and TRBJ1-3, with D uncertain. The germline V gene has CDR1 LNHDA and CDR2 SQIVND (reference sequence). The CDR3 consists of 13 residues. With 8 bases removed from V and 0 bases from J, the gap between germline ends came to 8 bases. The CDR3: CASEDFSGNTIYF. In DNA, the CDR3 is TGTGCCAGTGAGGACTTCTCTGGAAACACCATATATTTT.

The V gene is TRBV4-2, the J gene TRBJ2-3; 8 positions match TRBD2. CDR3 length: 14 residues. V lost 4 bases and J lost 2; bases outside the gene matches: 2. Germline V lookup: CDR1 LGHNA, CDR2 YNFKEQ. CDR3 in amino acids: CASSPGLDTDTQYF. The CDR3 coding sequence is TGTGCCAGCAGCCCGGGACTAGACACAGATACGCAGTATTTT.

The chain carries TRBV6-2 or TRBV6-3 and TRBJ1-5; D may be TRBD1 (6 bases). Trimming shortened V by 0 bases and J by 5 bases, and 8 bases separated the two germline ends. This CDR3 contains 14 residues. In germline, CDR1 is MNHEY, CDR2 SVGEGT. The CDR3 protein is CASSYSRTDQPQHF. As DNA, the CDR3 is TGTGCCAGCAGTTACTCTCGGACAGATCAGCCCCAGCATTTT.

This sequence joins TRBV27 and TRBJ1-6; 11 bases match TRBD1. V gave up 4 bases and J gave up 9 bases; unmatched junction bases: 5. Germline V gene data show CDR1 as MNHEY and CDR2 as SMNVEV (reference sequence). The CDR3 sequence is 15 residues long. As DNA, the CDR3 is TGTGCCAGCAGTTCTCGGACAGGGGGCATTTCACCCCTCCACTTT. It translates to CASSSRTGGISPLHF.

This chain joins TRBV9 and TRBJ2-1; TRBD2 matches at 9 bases. This CDR3 is 18 amino acids long. Germline values: CDR1 SGDLS, CDR2 YYNGEE. Germline trimming cut 0 bases from V and 2 bases from J; bases unmatched to any gene: 9. CDR3 sequence (DNA): TGTGCCAGCAGCGTAGGCGTGGGCGGGGGGGCCACCTACAATGAGCAGTTCTTC. Translation gives CASSVGVGGGATYNEQFF. Looking up the rest from reference TRBV9 and TRBJ2-1 gives the full variable domain: DSGVTQTPKHLITATGQRVTLRCSPRSGDLSVYWYQQSLDQGLQFLIQYYNGEERAKGNILERFSAQQFPDLHSELNLSSLELGDSALYFCASSVGVGGGATYNEQFFGPGTRLTVL.

This chain's CDR3 is CASSPPTGNSPLHF. CDR3 nucleotides: TGTGCCAGCAGCCCGCCCACAGGGAATTCACCCCTCCACTTT. The V gene is TRBV7-8, the J gene TRBJ1-6; weak D call: TRBD1 (6 bases). CDR1 is SGHVS, CDR2 FQNEAQ, per germline. The CDR3 extends over 14 amino acids. The V end was cut by 5 bases, the J end by 7 bases, with 12 bases between.

Only one count was recorded for this clone. The chain uses TRBV18 and TRBJ2-3, with no clear D. The CDR3 has 13 residues. The germline CDR1 and CDR2 sequences are KGHSH and LQKENI. Trimming stripped 4 bases from V and 3 bases from J, with 8 bases between. The DNA of the CDR3 is TGTGCCAGCTCACGTTCAGATACAGATACGCAGTATTTT. Its translation: CASSRSDTDTQYF.

The CDR3 loop is CASSEIQGGANEKLFF. CDR3 nucleotides: TGTGCCAGCAGTGAAATCCAGGGTGGCGCTAATGAAAAACTGTTTTTT. The chain uses TRBV2 and TRBJ1-4; perhaps TRBD1 as D (5 bases). CDR3 length: 16 amino acids. CDR1 is SNHLY and CDR2 is FYNNEI in the germline V gene. The germline V and J ends were trimmed by 2 bases and 3 bases, with 13 bases remaining between them.

The chain carries TRBV4-2 and TRBJ2-1; 12 bases line up with TRBD2. This CDR3 is 17 amino acids long. Trimming took 8 bases from V and 9 from J; bases not matched to a gene: 17. From germline, CDR1 is LGHNA and CDR2 YNFKEQ. The CDR3 spells CASGKVTSGGYSPEQFF. For the CDR3, the DNA is TGTGCCAGCGGAAAGGTCACTAGCGGGGGGTACTCACCTGAGCAGTTCTTC.

V and J are TRBV4-1 and TRBJ1-1; D perhaps matches TRBD1 (6 bases). Germline V lookup: CDR1 MGHRA, CDR2 YSYEKL. V lost 2 bases, J lost 4 bases, and 8 bases lay in between. The CDR3 runs to 13 residues. The CDR3, as DNA: TGCGCCAGCAGCCAACAGGGGAGCACTGAAGCTTTCTTT. Its protein is CASSQQGSTEAFF.

The chain uses TRBV7-9 and TRBJ2-1; 7 bases align to TRBD2. The CDR3 contains 17 residues. Unmatched junction bases numbered 15, after V lost 5 bases and J lost 5 bases. Germline CDR1 and CDR2: SEHNR and FQNEAQ (reference sequence). The DNA for the CDR3 is TGTGCCAGCAGCCACCGGATGGGAGGGCCCTCTGACAATGAGCAGTTCTTC. It is translated as CASSHRMGGPSDNEQFF.

The chain links TRBV6-6 to TRBJ2-3, with a tentative D call TRBD2 (6 bases). CDR3 length: 15 amino acids. Germline CDR1 MNHNY, CDR2 SVGAGI (reference sequence). V was pared by 6 bases and J by 2 bases, with 15 bases between. In DNA form, the CDR3 reads TGTGCCAGCAGATCCCTTGGACTAAACACAGATACGCAGTATTTT. This encodes CASRSLGLNTDTQYF.

The chain is built from TRBV11-2 and TRBJ2-1, with 12 bases lining up with TRBD1. Germline loops: CDR1 SGHAT, CDR2 FQNNGV. Trimming removed 3 bases from V and 6 bases from J; junction bases left unmatched: 3. The CDR3 is made up of 15 amino acids. CDR3 amino acids: CASSLRDRGPNEQFF. The CDR3 nucleotides read TGTGCCAGCAGCTTGCGGGACAGGGGGCCCAATGAGCAGTTCTTC.